Listed below are T cell receptor beta chains from one sample, sequenced in a study of control samples from healthy donors and cancer patients. Produced via immunoSEQ multiplex PCR; TCRdb's table is partial and in-frame only. The sample yields 110,000 to 150,000 clones, 90% to 95% seen once. The sample comprised PBMCs. The receptors were gathered from a man aged 55-75 years with colorectal cancer. Both conserved end residues are part of each CDR3. D genes are given only for firm matches. Not every row has a clone size; where given, it reads once, few, many or a size class.

v_gene	d_gene	abundance	j_gene	CDR3nt	CDR3aa
TRBV5-6	.	.	TRBJ1-2	TGTGCCAGCAGCTTGCAAAGCGGCAGGGCAAACTATGGCTACACCTTC	CASSLQSGRANYGYTF
TRBV9	TRBD2	.	TRBJ2-1	TGTGCCAGCAGCCCCTCGCTCCTAGCGGGGGCAGGGGAGCAGTTCTTC	CASSPSLLAGAGEQFF
TRBV28	.	.	TRBJ1-3	TGTGCCAGCAGTCCCCACGGGACCAGCTCTGGAAACACCATATATTTT	CASSPHGTSSGNTIYF
TRBV27	TRBD1	.	TRBJ1-2	TGTGCCAGCAGTCCAAACAGGGGGCAGGGAAGTGGCTACACCTTC	CASSPNRGQGSGYTF
TRBV11-2	TRBD1	.	TRBJ1-6	TGTGCCAGCAGCTCACAGGGGGCCTATAATTCACCCCTCCACTTT	CASSSQGAYNSPLHF
TRBV7-2	.	.	TRBJ2-7	TGTGCCAGCCGCCTTCTTGGGACCTACGAGCAGTACTTC	CASRLLGTYEQYF
TRBV7-2	TRBD1	.	TRBJ1-1	TGTGCCAGCAGCGTCCAGGGGGCTGTGAACACTGAAGCTTTCTTT	CASSVQGAVNTEAFF
TRBV29-1	.	.	TRBJ2-5	TGCAGCGTCGCCCAAGAGACCCAGTACTTC	CSVAQETQYF
TRBV6-5	.	.	TRBJ1-3	TGTGCCAGCACTCGGATCGGGGCTGGAAACACCATATATTTT	CASTRIGAGNTIYF
TRBV7-9	TRBD1	.	TRBJ1-3	TGTGCCAGCAGCTCGGGGACAGGGGCTGGTGGAAACACCATATATTTT	CASSSGTGAGGNTIYF
TRBV29-1	.	.	TRBJ1-1	TGCAGCGTCCCAAGACGGACAGACACTGAAGCTTTCTTT	CSVPRRTDTEAFF
TRBV5-4	.	.	TRBJ1-2	TGTGCCAGCAGCTTGGACAGGGTGGCTGGCTACACCTTC	CASSLDRVAGYTF
TRBV4-3	.	once	TRBJ1-5	TGCGCCAGCAGCCAAGTAATGGGACCTAGCAATCAGCCCCAGCATTTT	CASSQVMGPSNQPQHF
TRBV4-1	.	.	TRBJ2-2	TGCGCCAGCAGCCAAGATAGGGGCAGCACCGGGGAGCTGTTTTTT	CASSQDRGSTGELFF
TRBV4-1	TRBD1	.	TRBJ1-1	TGCGCCAGCAGCCCGGGAGGGGACAGAGCGAACACTGAAGCTTTCTTT	CASSPGGDRANTEAFF
TRBV19	TRBD2	.	TRBJ2-3	TGTGCCAGTACCACTAGCGGGGGCGGCACAGATACGCAGTATTTT	CASTTSGGGTDTQYF
TRBV21-1	.	.	TRBJ1-5	TGTGCCAGCACGGGCGGGCGTGCGCGGAGCAATCAGCCCCAGCATTTT	CASTGGRARSNQPQHF
TRBV19	TRBD1	.	TRBJ1-4	TGTGCCAGTAGTATAGCGGACAGGATGAATGAAAAACTGTTTTTT	CASSIADRMNEKLFF
TRBV6-5	.	.	TRBJ1-2	TGTGCCAGCAGTTACGGGTCTGAAGGCTACACCTTC	CASSYGSEGYTF
TRBV6-1	.	.	TRBJ1-2	TGTGCCAGCAGTGAAGCTGGCCACTATGGCTACACCTTC	CASSEAGHYGYTF